A selection of T cell receptor beta chains follows, all from one sample in a study of blood T cells in healthy people across ages. TCRdb ran MiXCR on the 5' RACE reads and lists one entry per CDR3 protein. The data show about 640,000 distinct CDR3 sequences, around 54% seen once. The source material was blood. These receptors originate from a man in his 60s in good health. Each CDR3 is given with its conserved first and last residue. The D gene is left open where the match is weak. Size is omitted from some rows. Given values are once, few, many or a class for expanded clones.

J gene,clone size,V gene,D gene,CDR3 protein,CDR3 DNA
TRBJ2-1,-,TRBV11-2,-,CASSQEWLGYNEQFF,TGTGCCAGCAGCCAGGAGTGGCTCGGCTACAATGAGCAGTTCTTC
TRBJ2-5,few,TRBV29-1,TRBD2,CSVLPREGGETQYF,TGCAGCGTTCTGCCCAGGGAGGGCGGAGAGACCCAGTACTTC
TRBJ2-3,few,TRBV10-3,TRBD2,CAIKRGSGVDTQYF,TGTGCCATCAAAAGGGGTAGCGGGGTGGACACGCAGTATTTT
TRBJ2-5,-,TRBV5-1,TRBD1,CASSFRPGQGGETQYF,TGCGCCAGCAGCTTCCGACCGGGACAGGGAGGCGAGACCCAGTACTTC
TRBJ1-1,-,TRBV4-1,TRBD1,CASSYPGQLNTEAFF,TGCGCCAGCAGCTACCCGGGACAGTTGAACACTGAAGCTTTCTTT
TRBJ2-5,once,TRBV27,TRBD1,CASSSGQAPETQYF,TGTGCCAGCAGTTCGGGACAGGCCCCCGAGACCCAGTACTTC
TRBJ2-7,few,TRBV20-1,-,CSARDGQGGREQYF,TGCAGTGCTAGAGATGGGCAGGGGGGCCGCGAGCAGTACTTC
TRBJ1-1,-,TRBV5-8,-,CASSLLRNRDTEAFF,TGTGCCAGCAGCTTGCTACGGAACAGGGACACTGAAGCTTTCTTT
TRBJ2-5,-,TRBV29-1,-,CSVQGRETQYF,TGCAGCGTGCAGGGGCGAGAGACCCAGTACTTC
TRBJ2-4,-,TRBV10-3,TRBD2,CAISEISGAGGPITKNIQYF,TGTGCCATCAGTGAGATCTCTGGGGCGGGGGGGCCTATAACCAAAAACATTCAGTACTTC
TRBJ2-3,-,TRBV6-6,-,CASSYGTGDTQYF,TGTGCCAGCAGTTACGGGACGGGAGATACGCAGTATTTT